The TCR beta chain under discussion was sequenced for a study of regulatory T cells in long-lasting Graves disease. With iRepertoire HTBI primers and Arm-PCR of CDR3 regions, TCR beta libraries were built. MiXCR, run by TCRdb on the multiplex PCR reads, gives a single entry per CDR3 protein. Of about 440,000 distinct CDR3 sequences in the sample, more than 12% are singletons; the top ten hold approximately 16%. This clonotype appeared a few times. Time point in this sample: newly diagnosed GD, antithyroid drugs for less than 3 months. From PBMCs, RNA was extracted and then used to make the TCR library. V was clipped by 1 base and J by 6 bases, with 5 bases between them. The CDR3 consists of 11 residues. Looked up from germline, CDR1 is SGHKS and CDR2 is YYEKEE (reference sequence). These sequences were also reported in another study, on T cells in Graves' hyperthyroidism and ophthalmopathy.

This TCR derives from a woman aged 25 to 39 with Graves disease. The starting material was peripheral blood mononuclear cells (PBMCs), obtained at new diagnosis, from a patient treated with antithyroid drugs. This chain joins TRBV5-5 and TRBJ2-7; D gene ambiguous. DNA of the CDR3: TGTGCCAGCAGCTTGTCCCGCGAGCAGTACTTC. Protein: CASSLSREQYF.